This TCR beta chain was profiled in a study of cytomegalovirus exposure and HLA in healthy donors. Trimming took off 2 bases at V and 4 bases at J, with 11 bases between the two ends. Germline CDR1 is MNHNS and CDR2 is SASEGT. There are 14 residues in the CDR3. Amplification used 60 Vbeta primers and 13 Jbeta primers. TCRdb's copy holds only in-frame clones and misses some; the assay was immunoSEQ multiplex PCR. The sample contains 150,000 to 180,000 clones, roughly 77% of which appear only once. The source material was PBMCs. This sequence joins TRBV6-1 and TRBJ1-2; possibly TRBD1 for D (5 bases). This TCR came from a man aged 30-40 years in good health and CMV-seropositive. CDR3 DNA: TGTGCCAGCAGTGAATATGGGGGAGGCTATGGCTACACCTTC. Its protein product is CASSEYGGGYGYTF.